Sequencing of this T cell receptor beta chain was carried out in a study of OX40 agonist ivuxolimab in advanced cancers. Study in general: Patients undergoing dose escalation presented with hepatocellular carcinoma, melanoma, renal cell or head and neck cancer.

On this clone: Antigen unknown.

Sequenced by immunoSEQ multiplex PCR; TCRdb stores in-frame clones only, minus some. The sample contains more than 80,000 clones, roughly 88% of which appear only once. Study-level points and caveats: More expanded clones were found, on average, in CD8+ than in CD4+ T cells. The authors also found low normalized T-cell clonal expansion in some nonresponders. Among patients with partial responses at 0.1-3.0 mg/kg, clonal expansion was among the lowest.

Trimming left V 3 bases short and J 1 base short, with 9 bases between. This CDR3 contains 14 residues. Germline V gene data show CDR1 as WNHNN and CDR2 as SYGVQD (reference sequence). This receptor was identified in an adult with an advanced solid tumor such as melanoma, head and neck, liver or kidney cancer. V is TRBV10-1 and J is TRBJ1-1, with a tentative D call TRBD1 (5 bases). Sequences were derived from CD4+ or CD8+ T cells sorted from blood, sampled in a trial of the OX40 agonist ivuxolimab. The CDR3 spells CASSESGGNTEAFF. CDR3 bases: TGCGCCAGCAGTGAATCCGGGGGGAACACTGAAGCTTTCTTT.